This T cell receptor (beta chain) was retrieved from a study of immune evolution from preneoplasia to lung adenocarcinoma. TCRdb's table, derived via immunoSEQ multiplex PCR, lists solely in-frame clones and lacks some. Here the sample spans about 40,000 clones, around 74% being singletons. This CDR3 has 16 amino acids. After removal of 6 bases from V and 2 bases from J, the junction contained 12 bases not matched to a gene. Germline lookup yields CDR1 SQVTM and CDR2 ANQGSEA. The sample was FFPE invasive lung adenocarcinoma tissue. The chain is built from TRBV29-1 and TRBJ2-1; 8 nucleotides align to TRBD2. This TCR derives from a person in their sixties with lung adenocarcinoma. The CDR3 DNA reads TGCAGCGTCTCGCTCGGGACTAGAGGCACCTACAATGAGCAGTTCTTC. It is translated as CSVSLGTRGTYNEQFF.